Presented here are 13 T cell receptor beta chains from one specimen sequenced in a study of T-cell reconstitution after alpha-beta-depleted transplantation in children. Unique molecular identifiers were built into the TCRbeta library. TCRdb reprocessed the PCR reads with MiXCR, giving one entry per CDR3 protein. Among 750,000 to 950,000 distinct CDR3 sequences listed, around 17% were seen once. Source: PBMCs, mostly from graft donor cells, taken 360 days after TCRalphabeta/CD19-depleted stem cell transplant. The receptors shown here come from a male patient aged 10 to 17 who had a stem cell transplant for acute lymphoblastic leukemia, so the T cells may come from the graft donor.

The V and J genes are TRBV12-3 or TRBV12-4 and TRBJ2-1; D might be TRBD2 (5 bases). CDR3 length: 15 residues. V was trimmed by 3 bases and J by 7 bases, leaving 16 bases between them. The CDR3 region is CASSLWRPTQNEQFF. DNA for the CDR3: TGTGCCAGCAGTTTGTGGAGGCCCACACAGAATGAGCAGTTCTTC.

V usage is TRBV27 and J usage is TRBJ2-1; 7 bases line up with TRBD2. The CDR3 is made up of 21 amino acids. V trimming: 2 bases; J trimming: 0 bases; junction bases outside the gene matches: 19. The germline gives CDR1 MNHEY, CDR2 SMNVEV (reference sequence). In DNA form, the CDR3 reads TGTGCCAGCAGTTTAACGTTGGCCGGGACTATAATTCAGGGCTCCTACAATGAGCAGTTCTTC. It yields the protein CASSLTLAGTIIQGSYNEQFF.

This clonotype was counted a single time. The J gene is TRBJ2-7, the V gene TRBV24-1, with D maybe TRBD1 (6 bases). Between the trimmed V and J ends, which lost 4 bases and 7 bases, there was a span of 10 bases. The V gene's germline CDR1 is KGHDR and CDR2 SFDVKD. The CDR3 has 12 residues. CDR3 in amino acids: CATSERGMEQYF. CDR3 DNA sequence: TGTGCCACCAGTGAAAGGGGGATGGAGCAGTACTTC.

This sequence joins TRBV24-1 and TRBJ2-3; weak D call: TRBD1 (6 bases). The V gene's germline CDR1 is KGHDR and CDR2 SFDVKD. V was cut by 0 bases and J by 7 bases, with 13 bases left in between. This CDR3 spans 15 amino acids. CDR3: CATSDLDRRPYTQYF. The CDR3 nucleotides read TGTGCCACCAGTGATTTGGACAGGCGACCATATACGCAGTATTTT.

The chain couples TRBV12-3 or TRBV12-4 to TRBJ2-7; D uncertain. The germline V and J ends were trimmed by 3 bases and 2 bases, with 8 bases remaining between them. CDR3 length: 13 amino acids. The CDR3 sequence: CASSLQAPYEQYF. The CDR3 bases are TGTGCCAGCAGTTTGCAGGCCCCCTACGAGCAGTACTTC.

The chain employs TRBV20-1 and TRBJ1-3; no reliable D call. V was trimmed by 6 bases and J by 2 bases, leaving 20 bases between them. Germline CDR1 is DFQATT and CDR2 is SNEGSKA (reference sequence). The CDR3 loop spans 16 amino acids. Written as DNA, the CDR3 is TGCAGTGCAACCCGTCTGGACGTACGGCCTGGAAACACCATATATTTT. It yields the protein CSATRLDVRPGNTIYF.

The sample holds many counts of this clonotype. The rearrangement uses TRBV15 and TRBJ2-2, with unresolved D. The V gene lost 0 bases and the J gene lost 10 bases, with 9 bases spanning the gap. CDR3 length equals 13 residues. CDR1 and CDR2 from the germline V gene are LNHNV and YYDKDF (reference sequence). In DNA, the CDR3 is TGTGCCACCAGCAGAGATCTCGGGCCGGAGCTGTTTTTT. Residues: CATSRDLGPELFF.

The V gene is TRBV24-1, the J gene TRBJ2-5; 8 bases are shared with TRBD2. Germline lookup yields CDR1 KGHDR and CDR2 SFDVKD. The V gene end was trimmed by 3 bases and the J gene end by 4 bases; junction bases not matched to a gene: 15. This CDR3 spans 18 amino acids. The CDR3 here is CATSDRERGLASGETQYF. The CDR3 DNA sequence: TGTGCCACCAGTGATCGCGAACGAGGACTAGCCTCAGGAGAGACCCAGTACTTC.

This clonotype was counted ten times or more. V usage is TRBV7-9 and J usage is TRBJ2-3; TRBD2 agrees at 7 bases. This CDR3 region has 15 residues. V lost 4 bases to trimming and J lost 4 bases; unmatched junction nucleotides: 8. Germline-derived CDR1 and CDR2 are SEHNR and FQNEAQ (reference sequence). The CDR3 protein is CASSSPSGKADTQYF. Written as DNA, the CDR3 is TGTGCCAGCAGCTCGCCCAGCGGGAAGGCAGATACGCAGTATTTT.

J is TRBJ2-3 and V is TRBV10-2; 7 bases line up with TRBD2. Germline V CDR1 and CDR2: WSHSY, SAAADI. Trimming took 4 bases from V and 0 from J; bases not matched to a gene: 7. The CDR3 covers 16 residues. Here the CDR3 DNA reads TGCGCCAGCAGTGCCCTAGCGGTTGTGAGCACAGATACGCAGTATTTT. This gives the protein CASSALAVVSTDTQYF.

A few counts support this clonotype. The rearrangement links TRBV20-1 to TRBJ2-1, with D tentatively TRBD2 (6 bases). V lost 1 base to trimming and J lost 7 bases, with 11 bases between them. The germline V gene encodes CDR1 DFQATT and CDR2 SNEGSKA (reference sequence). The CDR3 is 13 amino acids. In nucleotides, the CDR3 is TGCAGTGCTAGAGCTGGGGGGAGGAATGAGCAGTTCTTC. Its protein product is CSARAGGRNEQFF.

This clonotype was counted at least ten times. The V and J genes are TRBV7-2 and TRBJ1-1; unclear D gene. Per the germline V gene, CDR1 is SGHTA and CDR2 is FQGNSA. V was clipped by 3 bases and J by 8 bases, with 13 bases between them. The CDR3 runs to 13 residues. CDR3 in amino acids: CASSFKIGLEAFF. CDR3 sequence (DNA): TGTGCCAGCAGCTTCAAAATAGGCTTGGAAGCTTTCTTT.

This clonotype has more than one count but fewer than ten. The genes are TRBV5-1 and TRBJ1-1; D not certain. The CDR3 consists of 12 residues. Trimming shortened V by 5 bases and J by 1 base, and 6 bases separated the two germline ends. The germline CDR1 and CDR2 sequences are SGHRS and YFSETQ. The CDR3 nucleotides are TGCGCCAGCAGAACGAAGAACACTGAAGCTTTCTTT. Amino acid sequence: CASRTKNTEAFF.